A single sample is the source of the 27 T cell receptor beta chains below, sequenced in a study of lymphopenia after photon versus proton radiotherapy. The data were produced by immunoSEQ multiplex PCR, yet TCRdb's version contains in-frame clones alone and is incomplete. The sample lists roughly 67,000 clones, roughly 88% occurring once. The sample consisted of peripheral blood, taken from a patient treated with photon-based radiotherapy. These receptors were taken from a woman in her 70s with pancreatic cancer.

This clone was detected a few times. The CDR3 loop is CASSVGLAGGYNEQFF. Here the CDR3 DNA reads TGTGCCAGCAGTGTAGGACTAGCGGGAGGGTACAATGAGCAGTTCTTC. V is TRBV2 and J is TRBJ2-1; 15 nucleotides match TRBD2. The CDR3 loop spans 16 amino acids. CDR1 is SNHLY, CDR2 FYNNEI, per germline. V shed 4 bases and J 4 bases; nucleotides not matched to a gene: 2. Drawing the rest from reference TRBV2 and TRBJ2-1, the complete variable domain is EPEVTQTPSHQVTQMGQEVILRCVPISNHLYFYWYRQILGQKVEFLVSFYNNEISEKSEIFDDQFSVERPDGSNFTLKIRSTKLEDSAMYFCASSVGLAGGYNEQFFGPGTRLTVL.

The chain couples TRBV10-3 to TRBJ2-5; 9 bases are a match to TRBD1. Trimming at V came to 8 bases and at J to 3 bases, leaving 19 bases not matched to a gene. The CDR3 loop spans 18 amino acids. The germline gives CDR1 ENHRY, CDR2 SYGVKD. The chain's CDR3 is CAIATSGTGSLLEETQYF. The CDR3 coding sequence is TGTGCCATCGCCACCTCCGGGACAGGGAGTCTTTTAGAAGAGACCCAGTACTTC.

Concerning this clone: The sample carries other DNA sequences with the same CDR3. CDR3 nucleotides: TGTGCCAGCAGCTTAGTCAGCGGGAGGGCTTACGAGCAGTACTTC. Translation gives CASSLVSGRAYEQYF. V usage is TRBV7-9 and J usage is TRBJ2-7; TRBD2 matches 10 bases. V lost 1 base to trimming and J lost 4 bases; unmatched junction nucleotides: 4. This CDR3 has 15 residues. Germline lookup yields CDR1 SEHNR and CDR2 FQNEAQ (reference sequence).

This clone was observed once. The chain is built from TRBV5-1 and TRBJ2-6, with unresolved D. V was clipped by 0 bases and J by 0 bases, with 7 bases between them. This CDR3 region has 16 residues. Germline V CDR1 and CDR2: SGHRS, YFSETQ. CDR3 nucleotides: TGCGCCAGCAGCTTGGAGGGCGGCTCTGGGGCCAACGTCCTGACTTTC. Encoded protein: CASSLEGGSGANVLTF.

The V and J genes are TRBV23-1 and TRBJ2-5; the D is unclear. TRBV23-1 is marked as an open reading frame, function uncertain. This CDR3 comprises 15 residues. Trimming removed 3 bases at V and 7 bases at J, with 18 bases between. The CDR3 loop is CASSHSLRFPGTQYF. The CDR3, as DNA: TGCGCCAGCAGTCATTCCCTCCGGTTCCCTGGGACCCAGTACTTC.

The V gene is TRBV29-1, the J gene TRBJ2-6; no clear D gene. The V end lost 7 bases, the J end lost 1 base, and 8 bases lay between the germline ends. CDR1 and CDR2 (germline): SQVTM, ANQGSEA. The length of the CDR3 is 13 residues. In DNA, the CDR3 is TGCAGCGCCCTCGGGTCTGGGGCCAACGTCCTGACTTTC. Protein sequence: CSALGSGANVLTF.

This clone was recorded once. The rearrangement joins TRBV18 to TRBJ1-1, with 8 bases fitting TRBD1. Germline lookup yields CDR1 KGHSH and CDR2 LQKENI. The CDR3 runs 14 residues. The V gene end was trimmed by 3 bases and the J gene end by 1 base; junction bases not matched to a gene: 1. The CDR3 loop is CASSPDRGNTEAFF. As DNA, the CDR3 is TGTGCCAGCTCACCCGACAGGGGGAACACTGAAGCTTTCTTT. Variable domain in full (rest from reference TRBV18 and TRBJ1-1): NAGVMQNPRHLVRRRGQEARLRCSPMKGHSHVYWYRQLPEEGLKFMVYLQKENIIDESGMPKERFSAEFPKEGPSILRIQQVVRGDSAAYFCASSPDRGNTEAFFGQGTRLTVV.

This sequence joins TRBV6-1 and TRBJ2-7; 9 nucleotides agree with TRBD1. This CDR3 has 16 residues. CDR1 is MNHNS, CDR2 SASEGT, per germline. The V and J ends lost 3 bases and 5 bases, in that order; junction bases with no gene match: 11. CDR3 bases: TGTGCCAGCAGTGACGGGTTTGGGGACAGGGCCCACGAGCAGTACTTC. Protein sequence: CASSDGFGDRAHEQYF.

The chain uses TRBV5-8 and TRBJ2-3; TRBD2 agrees at 13 bases. V shed 4 bases and J 5 bases; nucleotides not matched to a gene: 10. The germline CDR1 and CDR2 sequences are SGHTS and YDEGEE. The CDR3 totals 17 residues. In DNA, the CDR3 is TGTGCCAGCAGCGGAGGGCCGGGACTAGCGGGATTAGATACGCAGTATTTT. Encoded protein: CASSGGPGLAGLDTQYF.

This chain uses TRBV6-1 with TRBJ2-5; TRBD2 aligns across 13 bases. V was pared by 1 base and J by 2 bases, with 1 base of the junction left unmatched. The CDR3 contains 16 residues. Germline loops: CDR1 MNHNS, CDR2 SASEGT. CDR3 bases: TGTGCCAGCAGTGAAGGACTAGCGGGAGGTCAAGAGACCCAGTACTTC. This sequence encodes CASSEGLAGGQETQYF.

This clone was detected once. V and J are TRBV19 and TRBJ2-2; no definite D call. The CDR3 contains 13 residues. The V gene's germline CDR1 is LNHDA and CDR2 SQIVND (reference sequence). Between the trimmed V and J ends, which lost 4 bases and 3 bases, there was a span of 6 bases. The CDR3 here is CASSTVHTGELFF. In nucleotides, the CDR3 is TGTGCCAGTAGTACCGTCCACACCGGGGAGCTGTTTTTT. Together with reference TRBV19 and TRBJ2-2, the CDR3 gives the full variable domain: DGGITQSPKYLFRKEGQNVTLSCEQNLNHDAMYWYRQDPGQGLRLIYYSQIVNDFQKGDIAEGYSVSREKKESFPLTVTSAQKNPTAFYLCASSTVHTGELFFGEGSRLTVL.

The chain recombines TRBV7-2 with TRBJ2-5; 11 bases match TRBD1. The CDR3 is 14 residues long. V shed 5 bases and J 7 bases; nucleotides not matched to a gene: 6. CDR1 SGHTA and CDR2 FQGNSA come from the germline V gene. This chain's CDR3 is CASSVPGQGGTQYF. The CDR3 region has the DNA TGTGCCAGCAGCGTCCCGGGACAGGGGGGGACCCAGTACTTC.

The CDR3 region is CASSFSLAGGNEQFF. Here the CDR3 DNA reads TGTGCCAGCAGTTTTTCCTTAGCGGGCGGTAATGAGCAGTTCTTC. The genes are TRBV28 and TRBJ2-1, with 7 bases that match TRBD2. From germline, CDR1 is MDHEN and CDR2 SYDVKM. The CDR3 spans 15 residues. Trimming removed 3 bases from V and 7 bases from J; junction bases left unmatched: 9.

The sample holds one count of this clone. A junction boundary mismatches the germline segment, possibly from a read error. The chain uses TRBV7-2 and TRBJ2-7; tentative D call: TRBD2 (5 bases). CDR1 and CDR2 from the germline V gene are SGHTA and FQGNSA. CDR3 size: 12 residues. CDR3 DNA: TGTGCCAGCAGCCTAGCCCACTACGAGCAGTACTTC. This translates into CASSLAHYEQYF.

This chain links TRBV19 with TRBJ2-3; D ambiguous. CDR1 and CDR2 from the germline V gene are LNHDA and SQIVND (reference sequence). V was cut by 6 bases and J by 0 bases, with 7 bases left in between. The CDR3 contains 13 residues. Here the CDR3 reads CASRVPSTDTQYF. DNA for the CDR3: TGTGCCAGTAGGGTTCCCAGCACAGATACGCAGTATTTT.

This sequence joins TRBV5-1 and TRBJ2-1; TRBD2 agrees at 14 bases. Per germline, CDR1 SGHRS and CDR2 YFSETQ. The CDR3 runs 18 residues. Trimming removed 0 bases from V and 3 bases from J; junction bases left unmatched: 5. This CDR3 reads CASSLEGLAGVFYNEQFF. The CDR3 region has the DNA TGCGCCAGCAGCTTGGAGGGACTAGCGGGAGTTTTCTACAATGAGCAGTTCTTC.

J is TRBJ2-5 and V is TRBV29-1; TRBD1 matches 9 bases. This CDR3 region has 14 residues. Per the germline V gene, CDR1 is SQVTM and CDR2 is ANQGSEA. V dropped 7 bases and J dropped 5; count of bases not matched to a gene: 11. CDR3 region: CSAPPGQGRETQYF. In DNA, the CDR3 is TGCAGCGCGCCCCCGGGACAGGGCCGGGAGACCCAGTACTTC.

This chain connects TRBV6-1 to TRBJ2-5; D remains ambiguous. The CDR3 extends over 11 amino acids. V was shortened by 6 bases and J by 2 bases, with 4 bases between the two germline ends. Germline loops: CDR1 MNHNS, CDR2 SASEGT. The CDR3 loop is CASRGQETQYF. The CDR3 nucleotides read TGTGCCAGCAGAGGACAAGAGACCCAGTACTTC.

The rearrangement links TRBV28 to TRBJ2-5; no definite D call. The CDR3 is made up of 12 amino acids. V was trimmed by 2 bases and J by 5 bases, leaving 6 bases between them. From germline, CDR1 is MDHEN and CDR2 SYDVKM. CDR3 sequence reads: CASSLIGETQYF. The CDR3, as DNA: TGTGCCAGCAGTTTAATCGGGGAGACCCAGTACTTC.

The chain joins TRBV9 to TRBJ1-1; maybe TRBD1 (5 bases). Germline-derived CDR1 and CDR2 are SGDLS and YYNGEE. There are 14 residues in the CDR3. Trimming removed 5 bases from V and 10 bases from J, with 21 bases in between. This CDR3 reads CASSAENRPSSAFF. For the CDR3, the DNA is TGTGCCAGCAGTGCAGAAAACAGGCCTTCTTCAGCTTTCTTT.

DNA for the CDR3: TGTGCCAGCAGTGGGCAGGGCTCGACCTATGGCTACACCTTC. Protein: CASSGQGSTYGYTF. The chain has TRBV2 and TRBJ1-2, with D maybe TRBD1 (5 bases). Trimming pared 4 bases from V and 4 bases from J, leaving 13 bases between. Germline loops: CDR1 SNHLY, CDR2 FYNNEI. This CDR3 comprises 14 residues.

V is TRBV6-4 and J is TRBJ2-5, with D possibly being TRBD2 (5 bases). Trimming cost V 3 bases and J 4 bases, with 9 bases left between them. This CDR3 has 13 residues. Looked up from germline, CDR1 is MRHNA and CDR2 is SNTAGT. The CDR3 coding sequence is TGTGCCAGCAGTGAGGAGGCTGGAGAGACCCAGTACTTC. Encoded protein: CASSEEAGETQYF.

The V gene is TRBV27, the J gene TRBJ2-1; unclear D gene. Germline values: CDR1 MNHEY, CDR2 SMNVEV (reference sequence). V was clipped by 4 bases and J by 2 bases, with 9 bases between them. This CDR3 has 14 amino acids. This CDR3 reads CASSSRFTYNEQFF. The CDR3 DNA reads as TGTGCCAGCAGTTCCCGTTTTACCTACAATGAGCAGTTCTTC.

This sequence joins TRBV7-9 and TRBJ2-3; TRBD2 aligns across 14 bases. The V gene end was trimmed by 5 bases and the J gene end by 4 bases; junction bases not matched to a gene: 8. Germline assignment: CDR1 SEHNR and CDR2 FQNEAQ (reference sequence). The CDR3 spans 17 residues. The CDR3 spells CASSMTSGRAGADTQYF. Written as DNA, the CDR3 is TGTGCCAGCAGCATGACTAGCGGGAGGGCCGGGGCAGATACGCAGTATTTT.

This chain links TRBV6-5 with TRBJ1-2; D is unresolved. There are 9 residues in the CDR3. V gave up 6 bases and J gave up 7 bases, with 3 bases separating them. The V gene's germline CDR1 is MNHEY and CDR2 SVGAGI. The CDR3 sequence is CASRGGYTF. The CDR3 coding sequence is TGTGCCAGCAGAGGTGGCTACACCTTC.

The chain recombines TRBV5-5 with TRBJ2-5, with 10 bases matching TRBD1. The V segment lost 4 bases and the J segment 5 bases; nucleotides outside the gene matches: 8. This CDR3 contains 15 residues. CDR1 and CDR2 from the germline V gene are SGHKS and YYEKEE (reference sequence). In DNA form, the CDR3 reads TGTGCCAGCAGCGTGCCGGGACAGGGGTCCGAGACCCAGTACTTC. This gives the protein CASSVPGQGSETQYF. Combining the CDR3 with reference TRBV5-5 and TRBJ2-5 gives the whole variable domain DAGVTQSPTHLIKTRGQQVTLRCSPISGHKSVSWYQQVLGQGPQFIFQYYEKEERGRGNFPDRFSARQFPNYSSELNVNALLLGDSALYLCASSVPGQGSETQYFGPGTRLLVL.

The gene calls are TRBV4-1 and TRBJ2-7; 7 bases agree with TRBD2. V lost 0 bases, J lost 5 bases, and 10 bases stayed unmatched. The CDR3 is 16 amino acids. Per the germline V gene, CDR1 is MGHRA and CDR2 is YSYEKL. The CDR3 loop reads CASSQDQAGFRDEQYF. In nucleotides, the CDR3 is TGCGCCAGCAGCCAAGACCAAGCGGGGTTTCGGGACGAGCAGTACTTC.